This TCR beta chain was sequenced during a study of human T cells and chemical hapten exposure. In this sample, this clonotype turned up a few times. The antigen remains undetermined. The library tagged each cDNA molecule with unique molecular identifiers. TCRdb passed the RACE reads through MiXCR, listing each CDR3 protein once. The sample records tens of thousands of distinct CDR3 sequences, roughly 11% being singletons. Germline lookup yields CDR1 MNHEY and CDR2 SVGEGT. V was clipped by 4 bases and J by 7 bases, with 14 bases between them. CDR3 length: 15 amino acids. Documented time point: patch test 3, about 24 weeks after DPC sensitization. Treatment noted: therapeutic diphenylcyclopropenone sensitization with weekly scalp DPC. At patch-test visits, sampling came before the patch test. Participating donors were patients with alopecia, aged 18 to 70 years, considered appropriate candidates for DPC.

Findings of the study overall: Relative to control repertoires, expanded TCRs gave rise to significantly more large CDR3 similarity clusters.

The TCR comes from a woman between 25 and 40 years old with alopecia areata. Some clones in this sample may be carry-over from other donors' samples. The genes are TRBV6-2 or TRBV6-3 and TRBJ1-6, with a weak D call TRBD1 (6 bases). Sequenced here: whole blood, sampled in connection with sensitization to the hapten diphenylcyclopropenone (DPC). The DNA for the CDR3 is TGTGCCAGCAGTTGGTCGGCAGGGGACAATTCACCCCTCCACTTT. It specifies CASSWSAGDNSPLHF.